The clone carrying this TCR beta chain was observed once. This record comes from a study of blood T cell repertoires in COVID-19. TCRdb's copy holds only in-frame clones and misses some; the assay was immunoSEQ multiplex PCR. The sample lists 70,000 or so clones, more than 75% occurring once. The V gene's germline CDR1 is SGHDT and CDR2 YYEEEE. The J segment lost 7 bases and the V segment lost 5 bases, leaving 5 bases of the junction unmatched. This CDR3 has 13 residues. Sample: peripheral blood. This TCR derives from a woman aged 80 or older with active or convalescent COVID-19. This chain uses TRBV5-6 with TRBJ2-3, with TRBD2 matching over 9 bases. For the CDR3, the DNA is TGTGCCAGCAGACCAGCGGGGGGTTATACGCAGTATTTT. As protein: CASRPAGGYTQYF.